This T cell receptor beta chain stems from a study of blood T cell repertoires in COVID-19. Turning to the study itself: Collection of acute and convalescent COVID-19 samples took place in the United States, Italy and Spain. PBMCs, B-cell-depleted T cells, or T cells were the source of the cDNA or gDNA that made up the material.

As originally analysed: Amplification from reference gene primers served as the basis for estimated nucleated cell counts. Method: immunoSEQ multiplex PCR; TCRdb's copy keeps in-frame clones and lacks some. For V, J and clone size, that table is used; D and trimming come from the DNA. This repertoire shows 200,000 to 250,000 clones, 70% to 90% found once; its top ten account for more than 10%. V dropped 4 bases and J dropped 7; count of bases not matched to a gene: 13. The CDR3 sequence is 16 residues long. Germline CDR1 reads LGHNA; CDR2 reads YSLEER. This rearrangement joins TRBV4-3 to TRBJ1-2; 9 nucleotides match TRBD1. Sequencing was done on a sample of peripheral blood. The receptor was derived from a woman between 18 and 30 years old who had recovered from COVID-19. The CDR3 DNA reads TGCGCCAGCAGCCCGGGACCCTTACAGGGGGCAGGTGGCTACACCTTC. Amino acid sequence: CASSPGPLQGAGGYTF.